These 15 T cell receptor beta chains originate from one sample sequenced in a study of post-analysis software for immune sequencing data. No antigen has been assigned to these receptors. Built from TCR beta cDNA, the libraries had unique molecular identifiers in them. One entry per CDR3 protein, called by TCRdb with MiXCR from the PCR reads. Of around 700,000 distinct CDR3 sequences listed, 55% to 60% are singletons. Study results and limitations: Patients had higher frequencies than controls of roughly 5 TRBV segments, including TRBV5-6, TRBV5-1 and TRBV20-1.

The sequencing input was blood. These receptors all come from a girl aged 2 to 10 with multiple sclerosis.

The chain carries TRBV25-1 and TRBJ2-1, with TRBD1 as a possible D gene (6 bases). The germline V and J ends were trimmed by 4 bases and 5 bases, with 12 bases remaining between them. CDR1 is MGHDK, CDR2 SYGVNS, per germline. This CDR3 spans 14 amino acids. CDR3 nucleotide sequence: TGTGCCAGCAGTGGGCAGGGGTTCCACAATGAGCAGTTCTTC. This gives the protein CASSGQGFHNEQFF.

DNA of the CDR3: TGTGCCAGCAGTTCCGACAGAATACTCACGGGCGAGCAGTACTTC. This encodes CASSSDRILTGEQYF. The chain links TRBV27 to TRBJ2-5, with a possible D match to TRBD1 (5 bases). The closer fit of TRBJ2-7 to the DNA end suggests the J call may be wrong. The CDR3 spans 15 residues. Germline-derived CDR1 and CDR2 are MNHEY and SMNVEV (reference sequence).

The gene calls are TRBV9 and TRBJ2-1; TRBD2 is a possible D gene (5 bases). CDR3 length equals 15 residues. CDR1 and CDR2 from the germline V gene are SGDLS and YYNGEE. Trimming cost V 1 base and J 2 bases, with 10 bases left between them. CDR3: CASSVSGRTYNEQFF. CDR3 nucleotides: TGTGCCAGCAGCGTAAGCGGTAGGACCTACAATGAGCAGTTCTTC.

The gene calls are TRBV12-3 or TRBV12-4 and TRBJ2-5, with 8 nucleotides matching TRBD1. This CDR3 region has 14 residues. The V and J ends lost 5 bases and 2 bases, in that order; junction bases with no gene match: 4. In DNA form, the CDR3 reads TGTGCCAGCAGTGGGGACAGGCTGCAAGAGACCCAGTACTTC. As protein: CASSGDRLQETQYF.

V is TRBV27 and J is TRBJ2-3; maybe TRBD2 (6 bases). Per the germline V gene, CDR1 is MNHEY and CDR2 is SMNVEV (reference sequence). V lost 6 bases to trimming and J lost 2 bases, with 12 bases between them. The CDR3 runs 14 residues. In DNA form, the CDR3 reads TGTGCCAGCAGGGGAGGTCTGATCACAGATACGCAGTATTTT. This sequence encodes CASRGGLITDTQYF.

This clonotype was counted once. This chain connects TRBV11-1 to TRBJ2-1; weak D call: TRBD1 (5 bases). Germline V gene sequence: CDR1 SGHAT, CDR2 FQDESV (reference sequence). Trimming cost V 3 bases and J 10 bases, with 13 bases left between them. The CDR3 covers 13 residues. CDR3 coding DNA: TGTGCCAGCAGCTTGCTGACAGATATGGAGCAGTTCTTC. Translating gives CASSLLTDMEQFF.

This sequence joins TRBV20-1 and TRBJ1-1, with D perhaps matching TRBD1 (5 bases). This CDR3 region has 15 residues. The ends were cut back, 3 bases at V and 2 bases at J, with 16 bases in the middle. Germline assignment: CDR1 DFQATT and CDR2 SNEGSKA (reference sequence). This CDR3 is CSARKGSGTNTEAFF. CDR3 bases: TGCAGTGCTAGGAAGGGGTCAGGGACTAACACTGAAGCTTTCTTT.

In its sample, this clonotype was seen a few times. V is TRBV10-3 and J is TRBJ2-1; TRBD2 matches 7 bases. The CDR3 is 14 residues long. Per the germline V gene, CDR1 is ENHRY and CDR2 is SYGVKD. Trimming at V came to 3 bases and at J to 4 bases, leaving 3 bases not matched to a gene. CDR3 DNA: TGTGCCATCAGTGATTCTAGCGGTTACAATGAGCAGTTCTTC. Translating it yields CAISDSSGYNEQFF.

The chain combines TRBV2 with TRBJ2-1; 7 bases align to TRBD1. The CDR3 totals 14 residues. J was trimmed by 4 bases and V by 4 bases; bases with no gene match: 4. The germline V gene has CDR1 SNHLY and CDR2 FYNNEI. CDR3 DNA: TGTGCCAGCAGTGGTGCGACAGGGTACAATGAGCAGTTCTTC. Translating gives CASSGATGYNEQFF.

A note on this clonotype: Sequence at one end of the junction differs from germline and may be a read error. The chain carries TRBV24-1 and TRBJ2-7; D could derive from TRBD1 or TRBD2 (5 bases each). The CDR3 spans 14 residues. Germline CDR1 and CDR2: KGHDR and SFDVKD. CDR3 amino acids: CATSHRDGLYEQYF. The CDR3 nucleotides are TGCGCCACCAGCCACCGGGACGGGCTCTACGAGCAGTACTTC.

V and J are TRBV10-2 and TRBJ2-1; 7 bases are shared with TRBD1. J gave up 6 bases and V 4 bases, and 12 bases lay outside the gene matches. The CDR3 loop spans 16 amino acids. In germline, CDR1 is WSHSY, CDR2 SAAADI. As DNA, the CDR3 is TGCGCCAGCAGTGCGGCAGGGGGAATTTTTATCAATGAGCAGTTCTTC. Translated: CASSAAGGIFINEQFF.

The chain carries TRBV6-9 and TRBJ2-7, with 7 positions matching TRBD1. Germline CDR1 is MNHGY and CDR2 is SVAAGI. The CDR3 contains 11 residues. The V segment lost 10 bases and the J segment 2 bases; nucleotides outside the gene matches: 2. DNA for the CDR3: TGTGCCACCACAGGGGCCTACGAGCAGTACTTC. Its protein product is CATTGAYEQYF.

The V gene is TRBV4-2, the J gene TRBJ2-3; D not resolved. The germline gives CDR1 LGHNA, CDR2 YNFKEQ. V dropped 0 bases and J dropped 12 bases, with 10 bases sitting between them. The CDR3 has 12 amino acids. The CDR3 DNA sequence: TGTGCCAGCAGCCAAGATATAGGAACACAGTATTTT. As protein: CASSQDIGTQYF.

The J gene is TRBJ2-5, the V gene TRBV5-1; TRBD2 matches 11 bases. The CDR3 is made up of 16 amino acids. CDR1 SGHRS and CDR2 YFSETQ come from the germline V gene. V lost 2 bases, J lost 4 bases, and 7 bases stayed unmatched. The CDR3 sequence is CASSFTSGSFGETQYF. For the CDR3, the DNA is TGCGCCAGCAGCTTCACTAGCGGGAGTTTCGGAGAGACCCAGTACTTC.

This clonotype was seen only once. This chain joins TRBV29-1 and TRBJ1-5, with D possibly TRBD1 on 6 matching bases. The germline V gene encodes CDR1 SQVTM and CDR2 ANQGSEA. V was pared by 7 bases and J by 5 bases, with 12 bases between. The length of the CDR3 is 12 residues. CDR3 sequence reads: CSAYNRDQPQHF. The CDR3 bases are TGCAGCGCCTACAACAGGGATCAGCCCCAGCATTTT.